These T cell receptor beta chains were read from a single sample in a study of cytomegalovirus exposure and HLA in healthy donors. The assay was immunoSEQ multiplex PCR, and TCRdb's table has in-frame clones only and misses some. The data contain about 180,000 clones, approximately 87% of them singletons. Sequencing was carried out using PBMCs. The receptors were gathered from a woman aged 25 to 39 in good health and CMV-seronegative. The CDR3 runs from the conserved cysteine through the conserved F or W. D genes are given only for firm matches. Rows may omit the clone size; those that give it use once, few, many or a size class.

j_call d_call v_call clone_size cdr3_length cdr3_nt cdr3_aa
TRBJ2-3 TRBD2 TRBV4-2 once 17 TGTGCCAGCAGCCAAGAACTAGCGGGGGGGCCGACAGATACGCAGTATTTT CASSQELAGGPTDTQYF
TRBJ2-5 TRBD2 TRBV2 . 12 TGTGCCAGTGGGGGACTAGGAGAGACCCAGTACTTC CASGGLGETQYF
TRBJ2-1 TRBD1 TRBV2 . 14 TGTGCCAGCAGGCCCGGGACAGATTACAATGAGCAGTTCTTC CASRPGTDYNEQFF
TRBJ2-7 TRBD2 TRBV30 once 16 TGTGCCTGGAGTGTCCTAGCGGGGGGGACGAGCTACGAGCAGTACTTC CAWSVLAGGTSYEQYF
TRBJ1-5 TRBD1 TRBV11-2 . 15 TGTGCCAGCAGCCCAGGACAGGATAGCAATCAGCCCCAGCATTTT CASSPGQDSNQPQHF
TRBJ1-1 . TRBV7-9 . 12 TGTGCCAGCAGCCCCCCCGGACAGGAAGCTTTCTTT CASSPPGQEAFF
TRBJ1-3 . TRBV2 . 15 TGTGCCAGCAGGGTGGACAGCGCCTCTGGAAACACCATATATTTT CASRVDSASGNTIYF
TRBJ2-1 TRBD1 TRBV11-2 . 13 TGTGCCAGCAGCTTAGTCGCGACAGGGGATCGGTTCTTC CASSLVATGDRFF
TRBJ1-6 TRBD1 TRBV13 . 16 TGTGCCAGCAGCCCTAAAGGACAGGGGGCGAATTCACCCCTCCACTTT CASSPKGQGANSPLHF
TRBJ2-5 TRBD2 TRBV13 . 17 TGTGCCAGCAGCTTATGGACTAGCGGGGCGGATGGGGAGACCCAGTACTTC CASSLWTSGADGETQYF
TRBJ2-2 . TRBV27 . 14 TGTGCCAGCGCAGAGGTAGAGAACACCGGGGAGCTGTTTTTT CASAEVENTGELFF
TRBJ1-1 TRBD1 TRBV5-1 . 18 TGCGCCAGCAGCTTGGGGGACCATTACAGGGGAACGGACACTGAAGCTTTCTTT CASSLGDHYRGTDTEAFF
TRBJ1-5 TRBD1 TRBV19 . 15 TGTGCCAGTAGTATAACAGGGGGCTCAGGGCAGCCCCAGCATTTT CASSITGGSGQPQHF
TRBJ1-1 . TRBV19 once 12 TGTGCCACCCGGCAGGGGCTACTTGAAGCTTTCTTT CATRQGLLEAFF
TRBJ2-1 TRBD2 TRBV14 . 15 TGTGCCAGCAGCCAAGAGCGGGGGGCCTACAATGAGCAGTTCTTC CASSQERGAYNEQFF
TRBJ2-7 TRBD1 TRBV11-3 . 12 TGTGCCAGCAGCTTAACAGGGGGCGAGCAGTACTTC CASSLTGGEQYF
TRBJ1-4 TRBD1 TRBV10-1 . 12 TGCGCCAGCCGGGACAGGGTAGGAAAACTGTTTTTT CASRDRVGKLFF
TRBJ1-1 TRBD1 TRBV19 . 18 TGTGCCAGTAGTATAGGTTTGGGTTCGGGACAGGGAAGGGCTGAAGCTTTCTTT CASSIGLGSGQGRAEAFF
TRBJ1-2 . TRBV21-1 . 12 TGTGCCAAGCCCAGGGGGTGCGTGAGCTACACCTTC CAKPRGCVSYTF
TRBJ2-2 TRBD1 TRBV5-6 . 18 TGTGCCAGCAGCCCCTTACAGAAGACAGGGGGCTTGACCGGGGAGCTGTTTTTT CASSPLQKTGGLTGELFF
TRBJ1-1 . TRBV5-4 few 12 TGTGCCAGCAGAACACCCAACACTGAAGCTTTCTTT CASRTPNTEAFF
TRBJ1-1 . TRBV5-1 . 12 TGCGCCAGCAGCGTCTCAGGGAAGGAAGCTTTCTTT CASSVSGKEAFF
TRBJ2-1 . TRBV4-2 . 14 TGTGCCAGCAGCCAAGATAGGTGGGGAGTAGAGCAGTTCTTC CASSQDRWGVEQFF
TRBJ1-2 . TRBV7-2 . 14 TGTGCCAGCAGCTTATCGGGGGGGACTGGAGGCTACACCTTC CASSLSGGTGGYTF
TRBJ1-6 . TRBV7-9 . 13 TGTGCCAGCAGCTTAGCGAGTAATTCACCCCTCCACTTT CASSLASNSPLHF
TRBJ2-7 TRBD1 TRBV27 . 15 TGTGCCAGCAGTTTATCGGGCACAGGGGACTACGAGCAGTACTTC CASSLSGTGDYEQYF
TRBJ1-1 TRBD1 TRBV6-6 . 13 TGTGCCATCCCCGGGACAGGGGGCACTGAAGCTTTCTTT CAIPGTGGTEAFF
TRBJ2-5 . TRBV2 . 12 TGTGCCACCCTTCAAGGGGGAGAGACCCAGTACTTC CATLQGGETQYF
TRBJ2-4 TRBD1 TRBV5-6 . 12 TGTGCCAGCAGCTTCGCCGGACAGGGCCAGTACTTC CASSFAGQGQYF
TRBJ1-3 . TRBV25-1 . 14 TGTGCCAGCAGTGTCGGGGGAACTGGAAACACCATATATTTT CASSVGGTGNTIYF
TRBJ2-5 TRBD2 TRBV11-2 . 14 TGTGCCAGCAGCTCTCGCGGGGGGGCGGAGACCCAGTACTTC CASSSRGGAETQYF
TRBJ2-3 . TRBV6-6 . 13 TGTGCCAGCAGTTATCCCCCAGGAGATACGCAGTATTTT CASSYPPGDTQYF
TRBJ2-3 . TRBV27 . 12 TGTGCCGCCCGAGGAGGTGGAGATACGCAGTATTTT CAARGGGDTQYF
TRBJ2-6 TRBD1 TRBV4-1 . 20 TGCGCCAGCAGCCACATAAAAAGGGGGACAGAGGCCTCTGGGGCCAACGTCCTGACTTTC CASSHIKRGTEASGANVLTF
TRBJ1-2 . TRBV7-9 once 16 TGTGCCAGCAGCTTTTCCTCGTCTGACAGCTTCTATGGCTACACCTTC CASSFSSSDSFYGYTF
TRBJ1-2 TRBD1 TRBV6-5 few 14 TGTGCCAGCAGTTACAGGCAGGGGGACTATGGCTACACCTTC CASSYRQGDYGYTF
TRBJ2-2 . TRBV21-1 . 15 TGTGCCAGCAGCAAAGATCAAACAGGGACCGGGGAGCTGTTTTTT CASSKDQTGTGELFF
TRBJ2-2 . TRBV25-1 few 15 TGTGCCAGCAGTGACTCCCGGACACTCACCGGGGAGCTGTTTTTT CASSDSRTLTGELFF
TRBJ2-7 . TRBV27 . 15 TGTGCCAGCAGTTTCCTGACAGGCAACTCCTACGAGCAGTACTTC CASSFLTGNSYEQYF
TRBJ1-2 TRBD1 TRBV4-1 . 17 TGCGCCAGCAGCCATACATGGGCACAAGGGGGCCTACATGGCTACACCTTC CASSHTWAQGGLHGYTF
TRBJ2-1 . TRBV13 . 12 TGTGCCAGCACCAACAGCTACAATGAGCAGTTCTTC CASTNSYNEQFF
TRBJ2-7 . TRBV6-6 once 12 TGTGCCAGCAGGACCCAACCCGGGGAGCAGTACTTC CASRTQPGEQYF
TRBJ1-5 TRBD1 TRBV7-8 . 14 TGTGCCAGCAGCACCGGGACAGGGGTCCAGCCCCAGCATTTT CASSTGTGVQPQHF
TRBJ2-7 TRBD2 TRBV11-2 . 18 TGTGCCAGCAGCTCCGAACCCATGACTAGCGCGTATCTCTACGAGCAGTACTTC CASSSEPMTSAYLYEQYF
TRBJ1-4 . TRBV13 . 16 TGTGCCAGCAGCTTAGCTGGGCGCGGGGAGGAAGAAAAACTGTTTTTT CASSLAGRGEEEKLFF
TRBJ2-1 TRBD2 TRBV2 . 20 TGTGCCAGCAGTCTCCCGGGGCTAGCGGGGGTGCGCTTGAACTACAATGAGCAGTTCTTC CASSLPGLAGVRLNYNEQFF
TRBJ2-5 TRBD2 TRBV10-2 . 15 TGCGCCAGCAGTGAGCTAGCGGGGAGGCGAGAGACCCAGTACTTC CASSELAGRRETQYF
TRBJ1-5 TRBD1 TRBV6-1 . 15 TGTGCCAGCTTTCCAGGGACAGCGGGCAATCAGCCCCAGCATTTT CASFPGTAGNQPQHF
TRBJ1-4 . TRBV7-9 . 18 TGTGCCAGCAGCCCCCCCTTGTCAGGGGCCTCAACTAATGAAAAACTGTTTTTT CASSPPLSGASTNEKLFF
TRBJ2-1 . TRBV10-1 . 17 TGCGCCAGCAGTGAATTTGGCCCGGGAAGGGGAGGCAATGAGCAGTTCTTC CASSEFGPGRGGNEQFF
TRBJ2-3 TRBD1 TRBV6-6 once 14 TGTGCCAGCAGTTACCCCGGGACAGGGCTTACGCAGTATTTT CASSYPGTGLTQYF
TRBJ2-1 . TRBV29-1 . 13 TGCAGCGTTGTAGCGGAAACCTACAATGAGCAGTTCTTC CSVVAETYNEQFF
TRBJ1-2 TRBD1 TRBV6-1 . 15 TGTGCCAGCAGTGTACAGGGGGGGGTAGGATATGGCTACACCTTC CASSVQGGVGYGYTF
TRBJ1-5 . TRBV6-5 . 12 TGTGCCAGCAGCCCCCCCGGGCAGCCCCAGCATTTT CASSPPGQPQHF
TRBJ1-2 TRBD1 TRBV27 . 16 TGTGCCAGCAGTTTAGGGGGACAGTACGGGGAGTATGGCTACACCTTC CASSLGGQYGEYGYTF
TRBJ1-5 . TRBV7-9 . 15 TGTGCCAGCAGCTCCACTAACAAGAGCCATCAGCCCCAGCATTTT CASSSTNKSHQPQHF
TRBJ2-3 . TRBV6-6 . 16 TGTGCCAGCAGTTACCGGGCGGGGGCGGGCACAGATACGCAGTATTTT CASSYRAGAGTDTQYF